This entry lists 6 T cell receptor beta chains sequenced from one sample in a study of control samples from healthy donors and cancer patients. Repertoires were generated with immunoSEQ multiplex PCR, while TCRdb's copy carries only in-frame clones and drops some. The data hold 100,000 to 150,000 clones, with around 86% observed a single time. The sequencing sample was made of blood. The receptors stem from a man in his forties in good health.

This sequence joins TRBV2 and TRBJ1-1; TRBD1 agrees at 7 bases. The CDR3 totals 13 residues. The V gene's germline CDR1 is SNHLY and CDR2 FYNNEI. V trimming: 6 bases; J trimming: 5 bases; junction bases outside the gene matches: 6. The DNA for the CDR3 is TGTGCCAGCAGGTGGACAGGTCTTACTGAAGCTTTCTTT. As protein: CASRWTGLTEAFF.

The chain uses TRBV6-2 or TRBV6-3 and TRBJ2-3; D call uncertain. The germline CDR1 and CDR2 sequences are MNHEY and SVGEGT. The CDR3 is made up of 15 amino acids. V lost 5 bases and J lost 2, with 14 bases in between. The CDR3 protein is CASSSREAHTDTQYF. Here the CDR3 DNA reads TGTGCCAGCAGTAGCCGCGAAGCACACACAGATACGCAGTATTTT.

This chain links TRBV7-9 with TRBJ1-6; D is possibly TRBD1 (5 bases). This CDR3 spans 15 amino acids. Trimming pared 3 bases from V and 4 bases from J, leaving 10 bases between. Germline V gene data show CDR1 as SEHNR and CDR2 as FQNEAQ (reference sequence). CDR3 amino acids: CASSFQGPYNSPLHF. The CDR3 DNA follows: TGTGCCAGCAGCTTTCAGGGACCGTATAATTCACCCCTCCACTTT.

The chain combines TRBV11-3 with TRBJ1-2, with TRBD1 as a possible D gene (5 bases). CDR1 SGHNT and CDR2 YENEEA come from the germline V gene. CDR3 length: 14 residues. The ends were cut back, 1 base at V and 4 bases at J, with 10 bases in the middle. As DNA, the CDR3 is TGTGCCAGCAGCTTAGGGGGGGTGAGCTATGGCTACACCTTC. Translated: CASSLGGVSYGYTF.

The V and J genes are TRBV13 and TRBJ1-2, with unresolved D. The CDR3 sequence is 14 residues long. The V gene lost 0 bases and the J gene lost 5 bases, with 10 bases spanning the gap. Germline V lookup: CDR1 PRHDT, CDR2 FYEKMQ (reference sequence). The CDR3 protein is CASSLGTGNYGYTF. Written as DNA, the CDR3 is TGTGCCAGCAGCTTAGGGACCGGCAATTATGGCTACACCTTC.

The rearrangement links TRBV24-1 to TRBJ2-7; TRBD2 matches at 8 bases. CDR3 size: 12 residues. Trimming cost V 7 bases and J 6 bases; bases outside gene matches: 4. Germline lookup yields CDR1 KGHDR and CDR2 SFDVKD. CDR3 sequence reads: CATSGGGSEQYF. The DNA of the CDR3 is TGTGCCACCAGCGGCGGGGGGAGCGAGCAGTACTTC.